This T cell receptor (beta chain) derives from a study of cytomegalovirus exposure and HLA in healthy donors. Both 60 Vbeta primers and 13 Jbeta primers went into the PCR. Clones were sequenced by immunoSEQ multiplex PCR, and TCRdb holds only the in-frame ones, with some missing. The table has 110,000 or so clones, around 66% seen once. This clone was counted only a few times. V was pared by 6 bases and J by 4 bases, with 6 bases of the junction left unmatched. CDR3 length: 15 amino acids. From germline, CDR1 is LNHNV and CDR2 YYDKDF (reference sequence). Input material: PBMCs. The chain recombines TRBV15 with TRBJ1-2; 12 bases map to TRBD1. The source of this sequence is a man younger than 35 in good health and CMV-seropositive. The CDR3 DNA sequence: TGTGCCACCAGTCGGGACAGGGGGCGCGGCTATGGCTACACCTTC. It encodes CATSRDRGRGYGYTF.